The next 8 T cell receptor beta chains were all read from a single sample in a study of T cell changes during pregnancy in multiple sclerosis. Here immunoSEQ multiplex PCR was the method, and the copy in TCRdb shows in-frame clones only, minus some. The top ten clones hold around 1% of a sample with 75,000 to 95,000 clones, roughly 90% of them seen once. The starting material was peripheral blood, obtained before pregnancy. The receptors originated from a female donor with multiple sclerosis, enrolled in a pregnancy study.

Only one count was recorded for this clone. The chain uses TRBV5-1 and TRBJ2-2; D unresolved. CDR1 SGHRS and CDR2 YFSETQ come from the germline V gene. Trimming shortened V by 0 bases and J by 4 bases, and 10 bases separated the two germline ends. The length of the CDR3 is 15 residues. CDR3 sequence (DNA): TGCGCCAGCAGCTTGGAAAGCCTCGGCACCGGGGAGCTGTTTTTT. Amino acid sequence: CASSLESLGTGELFF. The full variable domain, completed using reference TRBV5-1 and TRBJ2-2, is KAGVTQTPRYLIKTRGQQVTLSCSPISGHRSVSWYQQTPGQGLQFLFEYFSETQRNKGNFPGRFSGRQFSNSRSEMNVSTLELGDSALYLCASSLESLGTGELFFGEGSRLTVL.

The V gene is TRBV27, the J gene TRBJ2-7, with D possibly TRBD2 on 6 matching bases. With 7 bases removed from V and 6 bases from J, the gap between germline ends came to 25 bases. CDR1 is MNHEY, CDR2 SMNVEV, per germline (reference sequence). The length of the CDR3 is 16 residues. CDR3 coding DNA: TGTGCCAGCAACACGAGGTCAGGGAGGTTTGTGCGCGAGCAGTACTTC. Translation gives CASNTRSGRFVREQYF.

In this sample, this clone turned up a few times. The V and J genes are TRBV7-7 and TRBJ1-1; D is unresolved. The CDR3 has 13 amino acids. Looked up from germline, CDR1 is SSHAT and CDR2 is FNYEAQ (reference sequence). V dropped 2 bases and J dropped 5 bases, with 9 bases sitting between them. CDR3 loop: CASSLSQTTEAFF. CDR3 DNA sequence: TGTGCCAGCAGCTTAAGTCAGACAACTGAAGCTTTCTTT.

V usage is TRBV6-5 and J usage is TRBJ2-7, with D possibly matching TRBD2 (6 bases). V lost 7 bases and J lost 1, with 8 bases in between. Germline CDR1 and CDR2: MNHEY and SVGAGI. This CDR3 has 12 amino acids. CDR3 nucleotides: TGTGCCAGCAAGGGGACTTCCTACGAGCAGTACTTC. Translating gives CASKGTSYEQYF.

For this clone: The sample has other DNA sequences that encode this CDR3 too. The chain couples TRBV5-1 to TRBJ2-7; the D is unclear. Trimming pared 0 bases from V and 3 bases from J, leaving 7 bases between. Germline values: CDR1 SGHRS, CDR2 YFSETQ. CDR3 size: 13 residues. The CDR3 region has the DNA TGCGCCAGCAGCTTGGCTAGAGGCTACGAGCAGTACTTC. Its protein product is CASSLARGYEQYF. The variable domain in full, with the rest retrieved from reference TRBV5-1 and TRBJ2-7, is KAGVTQTPRYLIKTRGQQVTLSCSPISGHRSVSWYQQTPGQGLQFLFEYFSETQRNKGNFPGRFSGRQFSNSRSEMNVSTLELGDSALYLCASSLARGYEQYFGPGTRLTVT.

The CDR3 loop reads CASSLDVGFPPQRPHYEQYF. The DNA for the CDR3 is TGCGCCAGCAGCTTGGATGTCGGGTTCCCTCCTCAACGCCCCCACTACGAGCAGTACTTC. The J gene is TRBJ2-7, the V gene TRBV5-1; D call uncertain. The germline V and J ends were trimmed by 0 bases and 3 bases, with 28 bases remaining between them. Germline V lookup: CDR1 SGHRS, CDR2 YFSETQ. This CDR3 region has 20 residues. The variable domain in full, completed from reference TRBV5-1 and TRBJ2-7, reads KAGVTQTPRYLIKTRGQQVTLSCSPISGHRSVSWYQQTPGQGLQFLFEYFSETQRNKGNFPGRFSGRQFSNSRSEMNVSTLELGDSALYLCASSLDVGFPPQRPHYEQYFGPGTRLTVT.

The rearrangement joins TRBV11-2 to TRBJ2-5; a possible D gene is TRBD1 (5 bases). Germline CDR1 and CDR2: SGHAT and FQNNGV. Trimming took 1 base from V and 4 from J, leaving 13 bases between them. The CDR3 has 15 amino acids. CDR3 sequence (DNA): TGTGCCAGCAGCTTAGTACAGCTAGGGGCAGAGACCCAGTACTTC. The encoded protein is CASSLVQLGAETQYF. Complete variable domain (other parts from reference TRBV11-2 and TRBJ2-5): EAGVAQSPRYKIIEKRQSVAFWCNPISGHATLYWYQQILGQGPKLLIQFQNNGVVDDSQLPKDRFSAERLKGVDSTLKIQPAKLEDSAVYLCASSLVQLGAETQYFGPGTRLLVL.

V usage is TRBV5-1 and J usage is TRBJ1-1, with D uncertain. Germline CDR1 and CDR2: SGHRS and YFSETQ. The V and J ends lost 0 bases and 0 bases respectively, with 9 bases between them. The CDR3 is 15 residues long. The DNA for the CDR3 is TGCGCCAGCAGCTTGGCCTGGCGGCTGAACACTGAAGCTTTCTTT. Its translation: CASSLAWRLNTEAFF.